This note documents a single TCR beta chain sequence. The sample originates from a study of CD8 T cells in Susac syndrome. Study in general: At blood draw, Susac syndrome patients were therapy-naive, on corticosteroids, or on intravenous immunoglobulin alone.

The CDR3 has 10 amino acids. Trimming removed 8 bases at V and 5 bases at J, with 7 bases between. Germline V gene sequence: CDR1 MDHEN, CDR2 SYDVKM. Random hexamers were used to reverse transcribe 0.5 to 1 ug of RNA. TCRdb processed the immunoSEQ multiplex PCR reads anew with MiXCR; each CDR3 protein has one entry. The table lists under 200,000 distinct CDR3 sequences, around 95% of them singletons. The chain is built from TRBV28 and TRBJ2-7, with D uncertain. The sequence came from a human donor with Susac syndrome. Sequenced input: CD4+ T cells from PBMCs. Here the CDR3 reads CASAQDEQYF. The CDR3 bases are TGTGCCAGCGCGCAAGACGAGCAGTACTTC.